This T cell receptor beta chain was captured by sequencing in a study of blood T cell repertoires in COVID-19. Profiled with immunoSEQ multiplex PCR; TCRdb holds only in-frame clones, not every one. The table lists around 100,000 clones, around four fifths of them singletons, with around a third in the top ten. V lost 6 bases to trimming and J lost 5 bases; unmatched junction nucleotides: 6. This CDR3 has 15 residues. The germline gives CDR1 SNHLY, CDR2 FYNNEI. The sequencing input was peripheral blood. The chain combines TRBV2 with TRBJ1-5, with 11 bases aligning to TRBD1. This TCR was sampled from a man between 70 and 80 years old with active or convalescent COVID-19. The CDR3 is CASSYGTGGDQPQHF. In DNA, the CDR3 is TGTGCCAGCAGCTACGGGACAGGGGGTGATCAGCCCCAGCATTTT.